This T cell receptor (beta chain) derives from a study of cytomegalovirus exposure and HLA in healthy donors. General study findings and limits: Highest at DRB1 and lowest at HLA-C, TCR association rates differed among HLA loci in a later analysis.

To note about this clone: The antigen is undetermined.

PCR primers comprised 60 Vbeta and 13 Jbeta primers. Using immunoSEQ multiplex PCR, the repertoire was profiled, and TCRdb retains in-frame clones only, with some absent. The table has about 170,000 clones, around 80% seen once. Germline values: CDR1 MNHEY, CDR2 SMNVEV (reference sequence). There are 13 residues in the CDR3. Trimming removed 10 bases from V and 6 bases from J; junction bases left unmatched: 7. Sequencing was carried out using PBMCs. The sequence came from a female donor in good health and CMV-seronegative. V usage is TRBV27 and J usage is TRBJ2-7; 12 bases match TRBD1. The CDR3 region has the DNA TGTGCCACCGCCGGGACAGGGGGCACCGAGCAGTACTTC. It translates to CATAGTGGTEQYF.